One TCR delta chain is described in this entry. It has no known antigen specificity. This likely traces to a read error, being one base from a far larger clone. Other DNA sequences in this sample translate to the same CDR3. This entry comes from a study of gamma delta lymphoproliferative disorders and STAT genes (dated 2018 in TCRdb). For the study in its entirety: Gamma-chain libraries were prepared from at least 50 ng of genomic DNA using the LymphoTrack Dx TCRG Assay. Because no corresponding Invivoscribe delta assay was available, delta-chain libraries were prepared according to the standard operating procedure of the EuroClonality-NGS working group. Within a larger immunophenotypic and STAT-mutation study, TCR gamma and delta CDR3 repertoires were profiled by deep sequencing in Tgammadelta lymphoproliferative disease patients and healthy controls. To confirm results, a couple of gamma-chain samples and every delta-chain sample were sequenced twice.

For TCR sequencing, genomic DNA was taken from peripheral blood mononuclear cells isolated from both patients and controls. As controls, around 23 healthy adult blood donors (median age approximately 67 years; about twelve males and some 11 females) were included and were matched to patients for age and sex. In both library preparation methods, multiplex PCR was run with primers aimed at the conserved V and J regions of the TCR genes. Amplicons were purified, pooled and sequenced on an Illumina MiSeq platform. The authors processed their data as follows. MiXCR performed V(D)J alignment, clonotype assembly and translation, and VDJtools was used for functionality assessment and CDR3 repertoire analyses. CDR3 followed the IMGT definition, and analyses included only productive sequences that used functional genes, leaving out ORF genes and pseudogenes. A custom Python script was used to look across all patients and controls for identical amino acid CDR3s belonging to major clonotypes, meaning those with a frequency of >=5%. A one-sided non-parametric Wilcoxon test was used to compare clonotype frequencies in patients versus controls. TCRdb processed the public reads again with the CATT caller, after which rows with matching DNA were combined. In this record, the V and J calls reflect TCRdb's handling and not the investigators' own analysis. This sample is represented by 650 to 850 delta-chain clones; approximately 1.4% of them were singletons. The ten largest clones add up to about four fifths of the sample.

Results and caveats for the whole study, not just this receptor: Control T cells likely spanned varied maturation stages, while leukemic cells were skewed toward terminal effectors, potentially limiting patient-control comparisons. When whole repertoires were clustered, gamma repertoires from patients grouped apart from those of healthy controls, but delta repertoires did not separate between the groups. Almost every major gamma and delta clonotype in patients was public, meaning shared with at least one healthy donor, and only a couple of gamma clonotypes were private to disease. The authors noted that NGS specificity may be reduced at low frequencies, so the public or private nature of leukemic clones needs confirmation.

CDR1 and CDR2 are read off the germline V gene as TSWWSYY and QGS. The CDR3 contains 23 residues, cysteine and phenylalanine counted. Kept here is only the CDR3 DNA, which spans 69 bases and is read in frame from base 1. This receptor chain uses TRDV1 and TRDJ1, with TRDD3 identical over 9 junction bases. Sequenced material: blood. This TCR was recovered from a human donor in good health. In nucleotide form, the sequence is TGTGCTCTTGGGGACCCTCTTGTCTTCCTAGCCTGGGGGATCGGTTTGTACACCGACAAACTCATCTTT. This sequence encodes CALGDPLVFLAWGIGLYTDKLIF.